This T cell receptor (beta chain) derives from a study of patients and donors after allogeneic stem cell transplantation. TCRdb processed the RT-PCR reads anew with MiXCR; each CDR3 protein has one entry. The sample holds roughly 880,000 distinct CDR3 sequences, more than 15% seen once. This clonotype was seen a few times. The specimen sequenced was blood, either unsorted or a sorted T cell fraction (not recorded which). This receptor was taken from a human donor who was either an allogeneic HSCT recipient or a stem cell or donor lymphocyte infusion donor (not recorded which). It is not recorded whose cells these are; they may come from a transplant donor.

The CDR3 bases are TGTGCCAGCAGCATTCCGGACAGCTACGAGCAGTACTTC. Translated: CASSIPDSYEQYF. This chain links TRBV11-3 with TRBJ2-7; tentative D call: TRBD1 (6 bases). This CDR3 is built from 13 residues. In germline, CDR1 is SGHNT, CDR2 YENEEA. V lost 5 bases and J 3 bases, leaving 11 bases between the germline ends.